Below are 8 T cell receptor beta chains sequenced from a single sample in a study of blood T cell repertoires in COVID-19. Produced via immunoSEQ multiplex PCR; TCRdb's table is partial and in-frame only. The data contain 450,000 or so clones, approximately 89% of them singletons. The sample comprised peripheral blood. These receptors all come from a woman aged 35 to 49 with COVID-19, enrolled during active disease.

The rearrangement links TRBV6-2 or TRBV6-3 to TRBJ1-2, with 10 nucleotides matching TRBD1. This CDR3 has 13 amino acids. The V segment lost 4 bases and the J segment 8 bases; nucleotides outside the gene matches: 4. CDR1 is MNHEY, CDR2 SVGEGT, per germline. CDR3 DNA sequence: TGTGCCAGCAGTTCAGACAGGGGGCGAGGCTACACCTTC. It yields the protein CASSSDRGRGYTF.

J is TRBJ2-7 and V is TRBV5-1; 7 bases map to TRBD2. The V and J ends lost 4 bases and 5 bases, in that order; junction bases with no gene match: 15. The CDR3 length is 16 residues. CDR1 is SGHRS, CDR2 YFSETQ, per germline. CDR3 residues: CASSLGYERGWHEQYF. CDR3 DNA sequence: TGCGCCAGCAGCCTAGGGTATGAGCGGGGCTGGCACGAGCAGTACTTC.

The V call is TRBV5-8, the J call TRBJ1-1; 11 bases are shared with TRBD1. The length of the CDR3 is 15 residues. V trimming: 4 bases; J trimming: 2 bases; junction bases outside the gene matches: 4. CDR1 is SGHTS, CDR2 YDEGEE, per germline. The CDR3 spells CASSRRTGGNTEAFF. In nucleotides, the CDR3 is TGTGCCAGCAGCCGGAGGACAGGGGGCAACACTGAAGCTTTCTTT.

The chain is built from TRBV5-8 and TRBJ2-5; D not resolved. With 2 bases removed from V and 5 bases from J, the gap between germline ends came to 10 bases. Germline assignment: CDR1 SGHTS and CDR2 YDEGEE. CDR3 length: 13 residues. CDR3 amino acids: CASSFQVLETQYF. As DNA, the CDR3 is TGTGCCAGCAGCTTTCAGGTCCTCGAGACCCAGTACTTC. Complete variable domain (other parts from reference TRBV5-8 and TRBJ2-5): EAGVTQSPTHLIKTRGQQATLRCSPISGHTSVYWYQQALGLGLQFLLWYDEGEERNRGNFPPRFSGRQFPNYSSELNVNALELEDSALYLCASSFQVLETQYFGPGTRLLVL.

CDR3 in amino acids: CAARQGPNYGYTF. CDR3 coding DNA: TGTGCCGCGCGACAGGGGCCTAACTATGGCTACACCTTC. This chain links TRBV6-5 with TRBJ1-2; 8 positions match TRBD1. J lost 0 bases, V lost 11 bases, and 5 bases had no gene match. Per germline, CDR1 MNHEY and CDR2 SVGAGI. The CDR3 has 13 amino acids.

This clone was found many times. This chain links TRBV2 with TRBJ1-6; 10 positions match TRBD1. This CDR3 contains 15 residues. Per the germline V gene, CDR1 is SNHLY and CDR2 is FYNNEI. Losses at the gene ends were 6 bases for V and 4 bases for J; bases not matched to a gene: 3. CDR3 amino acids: CASRGTGAYNSPLHF. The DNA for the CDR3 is TGTGCCAGCAGGGGGACAGGGGCGTATAATTCACCCCTCCACTTT.

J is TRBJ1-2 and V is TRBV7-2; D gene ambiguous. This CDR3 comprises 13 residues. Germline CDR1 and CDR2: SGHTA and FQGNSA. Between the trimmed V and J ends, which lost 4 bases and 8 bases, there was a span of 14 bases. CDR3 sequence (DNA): TGTGCCAGCAGCTATACAGCTTCGGGGGGCTACACCTTC. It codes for CASSYTASGGYTF.

This CDR3 is CASSPSSEKLFF. The CDR3 coding sequence is TGTGCCAGCAGCCCGTCGTCGGAAAAACTGTTTTTT. The gene calls are TRBV7-9 and TRBJ1-4; D call uncertain. The CDR3 is made up of 12 amino acids. In germline, CDR1 is SEHNR, CDR2 FQNEAQ (reference sequence). Trimming took 5 bases from V and 8 from J, leaving 9 bases between them.